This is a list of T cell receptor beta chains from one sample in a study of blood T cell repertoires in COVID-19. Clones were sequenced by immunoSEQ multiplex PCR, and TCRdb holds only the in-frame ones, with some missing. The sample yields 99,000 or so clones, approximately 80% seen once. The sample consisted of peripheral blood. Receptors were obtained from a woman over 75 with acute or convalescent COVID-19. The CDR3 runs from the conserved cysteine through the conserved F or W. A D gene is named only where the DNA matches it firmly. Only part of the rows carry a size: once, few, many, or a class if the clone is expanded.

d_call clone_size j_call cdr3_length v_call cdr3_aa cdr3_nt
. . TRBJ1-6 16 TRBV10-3 CAISESPDSYNSPLHF TGTGCCATCAGTGAGTCTCCCGACAGTTATAATTCACCCCTCCACTTT
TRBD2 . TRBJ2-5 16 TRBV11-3 CASSLGTSGREETQYF TGTGCCAGCAGCCTTGGGACTAGCGGGAGAGAAGAGACCCAGTACTTC
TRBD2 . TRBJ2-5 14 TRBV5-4 CACSGTSGRETQYF TGTGCCTGCAGCGGCACTAGCGGGAGAGAGACCCAGTACTTC
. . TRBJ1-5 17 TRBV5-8 CASSPETTGTRGQPQHF TGTGCCAGCAGCCCGGAAACGACTGGGACTAGAGGGCAGCCCCAGCATTTT
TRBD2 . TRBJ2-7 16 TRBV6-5 CASSYTGLAGGHEQYF TGTGCCAGCAGTTACACGGGACTAGCGGGAGGGCACGAGCAGTACTTC
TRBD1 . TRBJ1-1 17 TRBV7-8 CASSLVPGQTKNTEAFF TGTGCCAGCAGCTTAGTCCCGGGACAGACAAAGAACACTGAAGCTTTCTTT
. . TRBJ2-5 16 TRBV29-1 CSVDGSRGRGRETQYF TGCAGCGTTGACGGTTCTCGGGGCAGGGGTCGAGAGACCCAGTACTTC
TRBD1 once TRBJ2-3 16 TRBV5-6 CASSFPGQGVADTQYF TGTGCCAGCAGCTTCCCGGGACAGGGGGTTGCAGATACGCAGTATTTT
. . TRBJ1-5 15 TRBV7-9 CASSSDSVGNQPQHF TGTGCCAGCAGCTCGGACAGCGTCGGCAATCAGCCCCAGCATTTT
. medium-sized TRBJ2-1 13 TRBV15 CATSSPPFDEQFF TGTGCCACCAGCAGCCCCCCCTTTGATGAGCAGTTCTTC
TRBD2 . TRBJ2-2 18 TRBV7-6 CASSLALVAGEGSGELFF TGTGCCAGCAGCTTAGCGCTAGTAGCGGGAGAGGGTTCCGGGGAGCTGTTTTTT
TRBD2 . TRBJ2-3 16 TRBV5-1 CASSRASGRGADTQYF TGCGCCAGCAGCCGCGCTAGCGGGAGAGGGGCAGATACGCAGTATTTT
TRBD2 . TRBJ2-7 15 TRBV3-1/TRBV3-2 CASSQGSGRTYEQYF TGTGCCAGCAGCCAAGGTAGCGGGAGGACCTACGAGCAGTACTTC
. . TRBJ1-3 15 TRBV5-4 CASSLGPLAGNTIYF TGTGCCAGCTCACTAGGACCTCTCGCTGGAAACACCATATATTTT
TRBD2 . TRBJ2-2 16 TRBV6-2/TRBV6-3 CASTPSGRENTGELFF TGTGCCAGCACCCCTAGCGGGAGGGAGAACACCGGGGAGCTGTTTTTT
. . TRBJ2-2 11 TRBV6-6 CASSTAGELFF TGTGCCAGCAGTACGGCCGGGGAGCTGTTTTTT
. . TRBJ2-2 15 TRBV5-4 CASSALQGLTGELFF TGTGCCAGCAGCGCCCTCCAGGGACTCACCGGGGAGCTGTTTTTT
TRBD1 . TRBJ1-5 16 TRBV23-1 CASSHATGGLSQPQHF TGCGCCAGCAGTCATGCCACAGGGGGACTTAGTCAGCCCCAGCATTTT
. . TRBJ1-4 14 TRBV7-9 CASSLQVDNEKLFF TGTGCCAGCAGCTTACAGGTGGATAATGAAAAACTGTTTTTT
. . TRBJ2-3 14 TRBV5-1 CASSSRDITDTQYF TGCGCCAGCAGCTCAAGGGACATCACAGATACGCAGTATTTT
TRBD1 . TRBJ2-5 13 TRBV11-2 CASSFRGRETQYF TGTGCCAGCAGCTTCAGGGGGCGAGAGACCCAGTACTTC
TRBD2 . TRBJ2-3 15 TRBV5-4 CASSSSGRIGDTQYF TGTGCCAGCAGCTCCAGCGGGAGAATAGGGGATACGCAGTATTTT
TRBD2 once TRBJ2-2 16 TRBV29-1 CSVVGSGRADTGELFF TGCAGCGTTGTTGGTAGCGGGAGGGCGGACACCGGGGAGCTGTTTTTT
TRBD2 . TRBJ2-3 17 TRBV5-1 CASSLGLSSGSTDTQYF TGCGCCAGCAGCTTGGGCCTTTCTAGCGGGAGTACAGATACGCAGTATTTT
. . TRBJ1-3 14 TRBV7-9 CASSLAGSGNTIYF TGTGCCAGCAGCTTAGCTGGGAGCGGAAACACCATATATTTT
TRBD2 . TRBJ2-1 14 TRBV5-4 CASSSTSGSDEQFF TGTGCCAGCAGCTCGACTAGCGGGAGCGATGAGCAGTTCTTC
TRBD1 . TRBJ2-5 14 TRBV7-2 CASSSGTGQETQYF TGTGCCAGCAGCTCCGGGACAGGCCAAGAGACCCAGTACTTC
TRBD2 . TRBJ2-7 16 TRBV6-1 CASSEVGLAGYYEQYF TGTGCCAGCAGTGAAGTCGGACTAGCGGGCTACTACGAGCAGTACTTC
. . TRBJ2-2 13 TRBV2 CASSETGTGELFF TGTGCCAGCAGTGAAACGGGCACCGGGGAGCTGTTTTTT
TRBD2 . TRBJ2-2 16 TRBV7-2 CASSFRLAGGTGELFF TGTGCCAGCAGCTTCCGACTAGCGGGAGGTACCGGGGAGCTGTTTTTT
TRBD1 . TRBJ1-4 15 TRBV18 CASSPSRGLNEKLFF TGTGCCAGCTCACCAAGCAGGGGGCTAAATGAAAAACTGTTTTTT
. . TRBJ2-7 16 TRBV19 CASSTTGFLGTYEQYF TGTGCCAGTAGTACTACAGGGTTTCTTGGGACCTACGAGCAGTACTTC
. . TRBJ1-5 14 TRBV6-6 CASSYSQSNQPQHF TGTGCCAGCAGTTACAGTCAGAGCAATCAGCCCCAGCATTTT
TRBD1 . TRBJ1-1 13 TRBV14 CASRRTGSTEAFF TGTGCCAGCCGGCGGACAGGGAGCACTGAAGCTTTCTTT
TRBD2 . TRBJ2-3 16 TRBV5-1 CASSLAQTSGGGTQYF TGCGCCAGCAGCTTGGCGCAAACTAGCGGGGGAGGTACGCAGTATTTT
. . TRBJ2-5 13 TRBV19 CASSALRPETQYF TGTGCCAGTAGTGCCCTACGTCCAGAGACCCAGTACTTC
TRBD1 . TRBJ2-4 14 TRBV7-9 CASSWTGSADIQYF TGTGCCAGCAGCTGGACAGGGAGTGCGGACATTCAGTACTTC
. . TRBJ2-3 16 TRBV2 CASSEAGRTQREAQYF TGTGCCAGCAGTGAGGCGGGTCGGACTCAACGAGAGGCGCAGTATTTT
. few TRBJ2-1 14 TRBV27 CASSLRGSHNEQFF TGTGCCAGCAGTTTACGTGGGAGCCACAATGAGCAGTTCTTC
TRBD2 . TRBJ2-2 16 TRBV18 CASSLSGRKGTGELFF TGTGCCAGCTCCCTGAGCGGGAGAAAGGGCACCGGGGAGCTGTTTTTT
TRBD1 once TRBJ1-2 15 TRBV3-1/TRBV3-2 CASSRLDRGRIGYTF TGTGCCAGCAGCCGTCTAGACAGGGGGCGGATTGGCTACACCTTC
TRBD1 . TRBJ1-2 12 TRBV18 CASSDDRVGYTF TGTGCCAGCTCAGATGACAGGGTTGGCTACACCTTC
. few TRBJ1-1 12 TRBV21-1 CASTTGGSEAFF TGTGCCAGCACCACCGGAGGGTCTGAAGCTTTCTTT
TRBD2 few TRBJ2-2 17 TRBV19 CASSSITSGSVAGELFF TGTGCCAGTAGTTCCATTACCAGCGGGAGTGTTGCCGGGGAGCTGTTTTTT
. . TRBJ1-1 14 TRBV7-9 CASRSLWGHTEAFF TGTGCCAGCAGATCTTTATGGGGGCACACTGAAGCTTTCTTT
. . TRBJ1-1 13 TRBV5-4 CASSFGGDTEAFF TGTGCCAGCAGCTTCGGGGGGGACACTGAAGCTTTCTTT
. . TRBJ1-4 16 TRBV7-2 CASSWGAAGVNEKLFF TGTGCCAGCAGCTGGGGTGCGGCAGGGGTTAATGAAAAACTGTTTTTT
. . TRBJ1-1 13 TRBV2 CASSDGTLRGAFF TGTGCCAGCAGTGACGGGACTCTCCGGGGAGCTTTCTTT
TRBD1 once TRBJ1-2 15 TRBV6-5 CASTLTGGSPGGYTF TGTGCCAGCACCCTCACAGGGGGCTCACCCGGTGGCTACACCTTC
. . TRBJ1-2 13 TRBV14 CASSPDSTRGYTF TGTGCCAGCAGCCCGGACAGTACGAGAGGCTACACCTTC
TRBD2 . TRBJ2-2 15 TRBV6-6 CASTFVGGRAGELFF TGTGCCAGCACCTTCGTAGGCGGGAGGGCCGGGGAGCTGTTTTTT